The rows below give T cell receptor beta chains drawn from one sample of a study of control samples from healthy donors and cancer patients. The table came from immunoSEQ multiplex PCR; TCRdb's copy has only in-frame clones and leaves some out. The sample has about 150,000 clones; just under 95% are singletons. Input material: blood. Every receptor here comes from a man aged 35-49 years in good health. Each CDR3 is given without its conserved first and last residue. Fields, in order: V gene, CDR3 length, J gene, CDR3 protein.

>TRBV6-5|9|TRBJ2-1
ASSWGNEQF
>TRBV2|12|TRBJ1-6
ASRVRGEGSPLH
>TRBV19|14|TRBJ2-5
ASSIKTGLAGETQY
>TRBV4-3|12|TRBJ2-7
ASSQGLAGGEQY
>TRBV12-5|10|TRBJ2-7
ASGLGGGEQY
>TRBV4-1|12|TRBJ2-7
ASSPSDRGYEQY
>TRBV7-9|10|TRBJ2-7
ASSLSTYEQY
>TRBV6-5|13|TRBJ1-5
ASRRSRRQAQPQH
>TRBV7-8|15|TRBJ1-5
ASSGHGDIPPSQPQH
>TRBV9|14|TRBJ1-2
ASSVDAGQGARGYT
>TRBV4-1|13|TRBJ2-2
ASSQEGRETGELF
>TRBV10-3|13|TRBJ1-5
AISGGQGLNQPQH
>TRBV14|13|TRBJ1-6
ASSQLQVLDSPLH
>TRBV27|16|TRBJ1-2
ASRGAVALSYPNYGYT
>TRBV6-5|13|TRBJ1-3
ASSSALDSGNTIY
>TRBV27|13|TRBJ2-2
ASSNGGARTGELF
>TRBV2|10|TRBJ2-6
ASSEGANVLT
>TRBV2|11|TRBJ1-2
ASSFLTEYGYT
>TRBV12-5|12|TRBJ1-1
ASASTGWNTEAF
>TRBV19|13|TRBJ1-1
ASSIRRDHNTEAF
>TRBV28|12|TRBJ1-1
ASTPPVSNTEAF
>TRBV27|11|TRBJ2-1
ASRERGQNEQF
>TRBV4-3|12|TRBJ1-5
ASSHLGVGQPQH